The entry that follows covers one TCR beta chain sequence. No antigen is known for it. Here immunoSEQ multiplex PCR was the method, and the copy in TCRdb shows in-frame clones only, minus some. The table records 110,000 or so clones, roughly nine tenths of them present only once. These data originate in a study of a mutant IDH1 vaccine in newly diagnosed glioma. Time point in this sample: week 11, during vaccination. Alongside topical imiquimod, each dose of vaccine comprised 300 ug of mutant IDH1 20-mer peptide. Trimming removed 0 bases at V and 0 bases at J, with 7 bases between. Germline CDR1 SGHRS, CDR2 YFSETQ. The CDR3 is 14 residues long.

This specimen consisted of PBMCs, obtained from a glioma patient whose treatment included an IDH1 peptide vaccine. The TCR originated in a woman aged 45-65 years with glioma. The J gene is TRBJ2-7, the V gene TRBV5-1; D not certain. CDR3 residues: CASSLVAGSYEQYF. The DNA for the CDR3 is TGCGCCAGCAGCTTGGTCGCCGGCTCCTACGAGCAGTACTTC.